This T cell receptor (beta chain) was profiled in a study of blood T cell repertoires in COVID-19. The overall study: Specimens from acute and convalescent COVID-19 originated in the United States, Italy and Spain.

Only one count was recorded for this clone. The CDR3 is 15 amino acids. The V and J ends lost 0 bases and 8 bases, in that order; junction bases with no gene match: 8. Germline CDR1 and CDR2: SQVTM and ANQGSEA. The protocol was immunoSEQ multiplex PCR, while the TCRdb copy is restricted to in-frame clones and leaves out a portion. The sample lists approximately 330,000 clones, 87% occurring once. Seattle participants joined during active infection and were tracked over time. Sample: peripheral blood. The TCR sequence derives from a man aged 25 to 40 with COVID-19, enrolled during active disease. The chain couples TRBV29-1 to TRBJ1-2; TRBD1 agrees at 11 bases. The CDR3 protein is CSVEDPRTGGNGYTF. CDR3 nucleotide sequence: TGCAGCGTTGAAGACCCCAGGACAGGGGGCAACGGCTACACCTTC.